Each of the 8 T cell receptor beta chains below was sequenced from the same sample in a study of T cells in Graves' hyperthyroidism and ophthalmopathy. Using RNA transcripts as the source, TCR beta CDR3 regions were amplified. First-round RT-PCR targeting the TCR CDR3 was performed with the HTBI primer set. TCRdb analysed the multiplex PCR reads with MiXCR anew, one entry per CDR3 protein. The sample consists of roughly 740,000 distinct CDR3 sequences, about 17% of them appearing once. Sequencing was performed on blood. These receptors all stem from a man younger than 30 with Graves' hyperthyroidism.

The chain links TRBV9 to TRBJ2-7, with a possible D match to TRBD2 (5 bases). This CDR3 contains 15 residues. V was clipped by 3 bases and J by 3 bases, with 16 bases between them. Germline loops: CDR1 SGDLS, CDR2 YYNGEE. This CDR3 is CASSAEPDSIYEQYF. The CDR3 region has the DNA TGTGCCAGCAGCGCAGAACCGGACTCGATCTACGAGCAGTACTTC.

A few counts support this clonotype. V and J are TRBV4-1 and TRBJ1-1; D call uncertain. The germline gives CDR1 MGHRA, CDR2 YSYEKL. V gave up 0 bases and J gave up 2 bases, with 13 bases separating them. CDR3 length: 16 residues. CDR3 protein: CASSQEEVGGNTEAFF. The CDR3 nucleotides are TGCGCCAGCAGCCAAGAAGAAGTAGGCGGTAACACTGAAGCTTTCTTT.

This clonotype was detected many times. The V and J genes are TRBV28 and TRBJ2-7; 9 bases fit TRBD1. CDR3 length: 15 residues. CDR1 is MDHEN, CDR2 SYDVKM, per germline. V shed 3 bases and J 4 bases; nucleotides not matched to a gene: 7. The CDR3 nucleotides read TGTGCCAGCAGTTTTTGGGACAGGGTGACGTACGAGCAGTACTTC. Protein product: CASSFWDRVTYEQYF.

This clonotype was found a few times. One end of the junction is discordant with germline, which a read error may explain. The V call is TRBV28, the J call TRBJ2-1; 10 nucleotides line up with TRBD2. Germline V CDR1 and CDR2: MDHEN, SYDVKM. The CDR3 spans 12 residues. The CDR3 DNA reads TGTGCCAGCAGTTTATCAGCGGGAGGGCCCCTCTTC. Protein sequence: CASSLSAGGPLF.

This clonotype was observed a few times. The chain is built from TRBV18 and TRBJ2-4; D tentatively fits TRBD1 or TRBD2 (5 bases each). This CDR3 region has 14 residues. Germline V gene data show CDR1 as KGHSH and CDR2 as LQKENI. V shed 1 base and J shed 6 bases, with 10 bases lying between them. CDR3 sequence reads: CASSPRDGTNIQYF. The DNA of the CDR3 is TGTGCCAGCTCACCACGGGACGGGACAAACATTCAGTACTTC.

This clonotype was recorded at least ten times. The V call is TRBV18, the J call TRBJ2-7, with a possible D match to TRBD2 (5 bases). The CDR3 has 12 amino acids. Germline lookup yields CDR1 KGHSH and CDR2 LQKENI. Trimming stripped 6 bases from V and 5 bases from J, with 11 bases between. For the CDR3, the DNA is TGTGCCAGCTCCTTCGTGGGAGACGAGCAGTACTTC. It encodes CASSFVGDEQYF.

This clonotype was counted a few times. V gene TRBV30 combines with J gene TRBJ2-7; 8 bases map to TRBD1. The CDR3 length is 14 residues. Germline CDR1 is GTSNPN and CDR2 is SVGIG (reference sequence). Losses at the gene ends were 4 bases for V and 3 bases for J; bases not matched to a gene: 8. The CDR3 spells CAWTIAGGGYEQYF. In nucleotides, the CDR3 is TGTGCCTGGACCATCGCAGGGGGCGGCTACGAGCAGTACTTC.

This clonotype showed up just a few times. This chain links TRBV4-1 with TRBJ2-1; D is ambiguous. Trimming stripped 0 bases from V and 5 bases from J, with 2 bases between. CDR3 length: 12 residues. Per germline, CDR1 MGHRA and CDR2 YSYEKL. This CDR3 is CASSQDHNEQFF. Written as DNA, the CDR3 is TGCGCCAGCAGCCAAGACCACAATGAGCAGTTCTTC.